The sequence of this T cell receptor beta chain was determined in a study of shared clonotypes between healthy human individuals. Clones were sequenced by immunoSEQ multiplex PCR, and TCRdb holds only the in-frame ones, with some missing. The repertoire consists of about 960,000 clones, with over 60% occurring once and the leading ten covering nearly 1.5%. Recent vaccinations or acute infections were absent in the healthy HIV-negative adult donors. The germline V and J ends were trimmed by 3 bases and 3 bases, with 15 bases remaining between them. Germline-derived CDR1 and CDR2 are SGHTA and FQGNSA. The CDR3 is made up of 15 amino acids.

The source is a man aged 18 to 30 in good health. The V and J genes are TRBV7-2 and TRBJ2-7; D ambiguous. What was sequenced was memory CD4+ T cells sorted from blood. Subset indicated: CD45RA-negative fraction. Written as DNA, the CDR3 is TGTGCCAGCAGCTTGGGTCGCGGCGCCTACTACGAGCAGTACTTC. It yields the protein CASSLGRGAYYEQYF.